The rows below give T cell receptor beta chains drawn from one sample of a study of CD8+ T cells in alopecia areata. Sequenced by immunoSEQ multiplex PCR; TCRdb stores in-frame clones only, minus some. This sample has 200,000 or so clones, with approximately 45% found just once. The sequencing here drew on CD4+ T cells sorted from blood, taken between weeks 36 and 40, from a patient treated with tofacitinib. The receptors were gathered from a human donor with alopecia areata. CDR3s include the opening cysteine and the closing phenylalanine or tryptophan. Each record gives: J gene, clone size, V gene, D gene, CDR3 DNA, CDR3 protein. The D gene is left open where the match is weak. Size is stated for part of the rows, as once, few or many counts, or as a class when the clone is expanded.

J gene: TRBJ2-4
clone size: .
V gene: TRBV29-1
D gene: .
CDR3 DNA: TGCAGCGTAGATCGAATCCCATCGGACAAAAACATTCAGTACTTC
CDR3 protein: CSVDRIPSDKNIQYF

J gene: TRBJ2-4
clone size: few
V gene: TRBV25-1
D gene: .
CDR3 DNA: TGTGCCAGCACGTCGGGCACACTAGCCAAAAACATTCAGTACTTC
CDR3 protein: CASTSGTLAKNIQYF

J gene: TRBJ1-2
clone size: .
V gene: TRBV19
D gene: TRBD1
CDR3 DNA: TGTGCCAGTAGTATCGAGGACAGGAACTATGGCTACACCTTC
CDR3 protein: CASSIEDRNYGYTF

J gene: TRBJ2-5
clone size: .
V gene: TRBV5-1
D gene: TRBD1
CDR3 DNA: TGCGCCAGCAGCTTGGGGACAGGGAATCGGGAGACCCAGTACTTC
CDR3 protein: CASSLGTGNRETQYF

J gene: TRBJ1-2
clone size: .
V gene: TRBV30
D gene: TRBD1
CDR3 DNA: TGTGCCTGGGACAGGGACGGCCTCTCTGGCTACACCTTC
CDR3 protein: CAWDRDGLSGYTF

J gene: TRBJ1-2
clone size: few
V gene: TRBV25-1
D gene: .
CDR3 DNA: TGTGCCAGCAGTGTACAGGTTAACTATGGCTACACCTTC
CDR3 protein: CASSVQVNYGYTF

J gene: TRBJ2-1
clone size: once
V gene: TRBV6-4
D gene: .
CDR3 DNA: TGTGCCAGCAGTGACCAGAACCTAGGGCAGTTCTTC
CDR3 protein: CASSDQNLGQFF

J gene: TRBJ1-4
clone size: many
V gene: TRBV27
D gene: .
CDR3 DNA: TGTGCCAGCAGGGCGACAGGCACTAATGAAAAACTGTTTTTT
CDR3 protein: CASRATGTNEKLFF

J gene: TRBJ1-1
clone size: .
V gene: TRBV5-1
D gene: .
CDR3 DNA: TGCGCCAGCAGCTTGGATAGAGGCACTGAAGCTTTCTTT
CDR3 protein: CASSLDRGTEAFF

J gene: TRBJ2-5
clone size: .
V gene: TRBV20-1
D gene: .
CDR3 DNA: TGCAGCGCTTTCCCCCAAGAGACCCAGTACTTC
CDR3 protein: CSAFPQETQYF

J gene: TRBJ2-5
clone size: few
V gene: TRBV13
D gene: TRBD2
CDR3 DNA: TGTGCCAGCAGCTTTAGCGGGAGTATTCTGGAGACCCAGTACTTC
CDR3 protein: CASSFSGSILETQYF

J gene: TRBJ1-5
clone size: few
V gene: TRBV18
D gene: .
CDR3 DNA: TGTGCCAGCTCGCGGGGGGGGCGGAATAGCAATCAGCCCCAGCATTTT
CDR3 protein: CASSRGGRNSNQPQHF

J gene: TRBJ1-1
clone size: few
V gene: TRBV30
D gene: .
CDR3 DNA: TGTGCCTGGAGTAAGGGGTCGAACACTGAAGCTTTCTTT
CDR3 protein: CAWSKGSNTEAFF

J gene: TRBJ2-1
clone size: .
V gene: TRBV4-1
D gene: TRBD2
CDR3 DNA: TGCGCCAGCAGCCAAGGTGCGACGGGAGGGGGGAATGAGCAGTTCTTC
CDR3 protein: CASSQGATGGGNEQFF

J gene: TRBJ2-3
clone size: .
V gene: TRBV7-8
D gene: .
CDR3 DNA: TGTGCCAGCAGCTTAGGGGCTGGGGAGAGCACAGATACGCAGTATTTT
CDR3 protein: CASSLGAGESTDTQYF

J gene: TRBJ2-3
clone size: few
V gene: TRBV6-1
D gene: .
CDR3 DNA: TGTGCCAGCAGTGTCACAGATACGCAGTATTTT
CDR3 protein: CASSVTDTQYF

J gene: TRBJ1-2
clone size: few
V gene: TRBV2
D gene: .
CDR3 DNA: TGTGCCAGCAGTGAACCCCACCCGTTTAGCACCTTC
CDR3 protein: CASSEPHPFSTF

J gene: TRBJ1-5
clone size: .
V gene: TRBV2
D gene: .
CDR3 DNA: TGTGCCAGCAGGGGTGATAGCAATCAGCCCCAGCATTTT
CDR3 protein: CASRGDSNQPQHF

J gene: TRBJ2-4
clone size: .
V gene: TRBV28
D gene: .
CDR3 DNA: TGTGCCAGCAGTTCCAGGGGTCCCAAAAACATTCAGTACTTC
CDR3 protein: CASSSRGPKNIQYF

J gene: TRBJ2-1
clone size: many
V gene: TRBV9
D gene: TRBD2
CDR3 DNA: TGTGCCAGCAGCGTAGTCTTCGGGGGAGCGGGAGAAAGGCAGTTCTTC
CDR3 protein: CASSVVFGGAGERQFF

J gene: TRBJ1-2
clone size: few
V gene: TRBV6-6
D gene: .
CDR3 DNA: TGTGCCAGCAGCCCGATAGGGGGAAACTATGGCTACACCTTC
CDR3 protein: CASSPIGGNYGYTF

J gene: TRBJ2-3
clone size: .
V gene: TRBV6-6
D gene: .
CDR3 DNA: TGTGCCAGCAGTTACTCGTCGGGAAATACGCAGTATTTT
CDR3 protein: CASSYSSGNTQYF

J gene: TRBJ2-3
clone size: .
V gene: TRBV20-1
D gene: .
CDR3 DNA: TGCAGTGCTTGGAACACAGATACGCAGTATTTT
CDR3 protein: CSAWNTDTQYF

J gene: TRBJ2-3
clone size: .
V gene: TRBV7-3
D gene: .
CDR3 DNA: TGTGCCAGCAGCTTATCGCGTGGGGCAGATACGCAGTATTTT
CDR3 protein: CASSLSRGADTQYF

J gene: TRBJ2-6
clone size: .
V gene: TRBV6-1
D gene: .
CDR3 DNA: TGTGCCAGCAGGACTAGTTATGGGGCCAACGTCCTGACTTTC
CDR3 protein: CASRTSYGANVLTF

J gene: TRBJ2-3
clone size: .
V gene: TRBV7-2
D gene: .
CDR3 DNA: TGTGCCAGCAGCTCAACCTTCACAGATACGCAGTATTTT
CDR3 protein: CASSSTFTDTQYF

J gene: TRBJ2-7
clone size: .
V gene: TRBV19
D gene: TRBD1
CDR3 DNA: TGTGCCAGTAGCCCTAAGGGACAGGGGGCCAAGCAGTACTTC
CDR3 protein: CASSPKGQGAKQYF

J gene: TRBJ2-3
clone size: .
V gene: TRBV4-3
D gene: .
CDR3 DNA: TGCGCCAGCAGCCAAGTGCCGGATACGCAGTATTTT
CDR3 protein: CASSQVPDTQYF

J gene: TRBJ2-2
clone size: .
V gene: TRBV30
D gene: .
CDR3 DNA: TGTGCCTCCACGGGGGGCGAGGACACCGGGGAGCTGTTTTTT
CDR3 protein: CASTGGEDTGELFF

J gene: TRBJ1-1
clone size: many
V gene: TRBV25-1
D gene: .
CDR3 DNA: TGTGCCAGCATTCCAGGAGGACCTAACACTGAAGCTTTCTTT
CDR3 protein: CASIPGGPNTEAFF

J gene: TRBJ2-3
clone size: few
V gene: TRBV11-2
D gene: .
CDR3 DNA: TGTGCCAGCAGCTTAAATGAGGTGGATACGCAGTATTTT
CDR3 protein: CASSLNEVDTQYF

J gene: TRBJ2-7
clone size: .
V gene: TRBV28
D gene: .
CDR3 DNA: TGTGCCAGCAGTTCGTCGGCTCTTTACGAGCAGTACTTC
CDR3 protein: CASSSSALYEQYF

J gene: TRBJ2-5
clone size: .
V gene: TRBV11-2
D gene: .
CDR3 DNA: TGTGCCAGCAGCTTACCCCCTCAGGCAACCCAGTACTTC
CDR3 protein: CASSLPPQATQYF

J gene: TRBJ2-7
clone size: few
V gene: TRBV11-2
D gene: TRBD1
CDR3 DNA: TGTGCCAGCAGCTTACTCCGGGACAGGGACATCGAGCAGTACTTC
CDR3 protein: CASSLLRDRDIEQYF

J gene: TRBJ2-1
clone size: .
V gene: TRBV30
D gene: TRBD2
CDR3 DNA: TGTGCCTGGGCCGGGACTAGCAACTACAATGAGCAGTTCTTC
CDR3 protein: CAWAGTSNYNEQFF

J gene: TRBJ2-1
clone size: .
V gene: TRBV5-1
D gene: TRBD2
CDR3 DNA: TGCGCCAGCAGCTTGAGTAGCGGGGCCTACAATGAGCAGTTCTTC
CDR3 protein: CASSLSSGAYNEQFF

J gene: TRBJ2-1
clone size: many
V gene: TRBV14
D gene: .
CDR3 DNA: TGTGCCAGCAGCCAAGGATACCCGGGGGAGCAGTTCTTC
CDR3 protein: CASSQGYPGEQFF

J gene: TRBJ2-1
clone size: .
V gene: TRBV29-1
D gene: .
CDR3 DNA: TGCAGCGTTGATGGGTCCTACAATGAGCAGTTCTTC
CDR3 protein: CSVDGSYNEQFF

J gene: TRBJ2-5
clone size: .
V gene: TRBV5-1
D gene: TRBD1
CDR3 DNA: TGCGCCAGCAGCCACCCGACAGGGAAGGAGACCCAGTACTTC
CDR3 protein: CASSHPTGKETQYF

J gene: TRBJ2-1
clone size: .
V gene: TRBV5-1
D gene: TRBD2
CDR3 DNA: TGCGCCAGCATACCATCCCCACAGACTAGCGGGACTGACGAGCAGTTCTTC
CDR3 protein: CASIPSPQTSGTDEQFF

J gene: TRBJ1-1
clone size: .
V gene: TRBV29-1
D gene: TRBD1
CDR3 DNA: TGCAGCGTTAAAACTACACCGGACAGGGGAAGGACTGAAGCTTTCTTT
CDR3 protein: CSVKTTPDRGRTEAFF

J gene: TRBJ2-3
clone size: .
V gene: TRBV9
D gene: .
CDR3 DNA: TGTGCCAGCAGCACCACGACCGACGGAAGGCAGTATTTT
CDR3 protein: CASSTTTDGRQYF

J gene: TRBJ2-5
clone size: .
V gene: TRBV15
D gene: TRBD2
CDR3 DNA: TGTGCCACCAGACGGATAGCGGGAGAGACCCAGTACTTC
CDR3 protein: CATRRIAGETQYF

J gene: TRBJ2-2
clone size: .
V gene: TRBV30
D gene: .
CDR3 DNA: TGTGCCTGGCACCCTTTGGGACTTCACACCGGGGAGCTGTTTTTT
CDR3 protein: CAWHPLGLHTGELFF

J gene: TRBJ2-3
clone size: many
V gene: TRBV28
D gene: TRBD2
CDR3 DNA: TGTGCCAGCAGTTTGTCCCCTCGGGGGGCAGATACGCAGTATTTT
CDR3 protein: CASSLSPRGADTQYF

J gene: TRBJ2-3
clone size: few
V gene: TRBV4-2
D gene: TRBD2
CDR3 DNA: TGTGCCAGCGGACCGACTAGCCGGCATGGAGATACGCAGTATTTT
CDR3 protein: CASGPTSRHGDTQYF

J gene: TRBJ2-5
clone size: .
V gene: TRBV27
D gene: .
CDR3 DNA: TGTGCCAGCAGTTCGTCGGGCTGGAAGACCCAGTACTTC
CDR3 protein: CASSSSGWKTQYF

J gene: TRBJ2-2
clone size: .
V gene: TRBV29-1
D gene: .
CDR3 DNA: TGCAGCGTTAAATCCGGGGGCACCGGGGAGCTGTTTTTT
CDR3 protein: CSVKSGGTGELFF

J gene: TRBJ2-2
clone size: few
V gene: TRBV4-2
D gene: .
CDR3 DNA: TGTGCCAGCAGCCGCCAGGGTATAACGTCTTACACCGGGGAGCTGTTTTTT
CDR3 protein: CASSRQGITSYTGELFF